This entry lists 2 T cell receptor beta chains sequenced from one sample in a study of regulatory T cells in long-lasting Graves disease. In building TCR beta libraries, iRepertoire HTBI primers were used together with Arm-PCR of CDR3 regions. MiXCR was run by TCRdb on the multiplex PCR reads, yielding one entry per CDR3 protein. The sample shows approximately 490,000 distinct CDR3 sequences, around 16% of them seen only once. Time point described: newly diagnosed GD, antithyroid drugs for less than 3 months. PBMCs provided the RNA from which the TCR library was made. This sample also belongs to another study, concerning T cells in Graves' hyperthyroidism and ophthalmopathy.

Sequenced material: peripheral blood mononuclear cells (PBMCs), taken at new diagnosis, from a patient treated with antithyroid drugs. These receptors all stem from a man in his forties with Graves disease.

The J gene is TRBJ1-1, the V gene TRBV7-9, with 8 bases fitting TRBD1. The V gene end was trimmed by 5 bases and the J gene end by 10 bases; junction bases not matched to a gene: 9. This CDR3 region has 13 residues. The germline gives CDR1 SEHNR, CDR2 FQNEAQ (reference sequence). CDR3 coding DNA: TGTGCCAGCAGCGACTACCTAGACAGGGGAGCTTTCTTT. Amino acid sequence: CASSDYLDRGAFF.

This clonotype was seen repeatedly, ten times or more. The chain links TRBV28 to TRBJ2-1; 10 positions agree with TRBD1. V was clipped by 2 bases and J by 7 bases; unmatched bases: 17. The length of the CDR3 is 19 residues. Germline V gives CDR1 MDHEN, CDR2 SYDVKM. The CDR3 here is CASSLRQGARLGRVNEQFF. In DNA, the CDR3 is TGTGCCAGCAGTTTAAGACAGGGGGCCCGGCTAGGAAGGGTAAATGAGCAGTTCTTC.